These 20 T cell receptor beta chains came from one sample sequenced in a study of beta chain features in type 1 diabetes. The sequenced template was cDNA made from the entire isolated RNA. The method was immunoSEQ multiplex PCR; TCRdb's version includes in-frame clones alone and lacks a portion of them. The sample holds about 620,000 clones; around 15% are singletons and the top ten take more than 0.08%. Sequenced input: naive CD4+ T cells from blood. The source of these receptors is a man aged 18 to 30 in good health.

The chain recombines TRBV7-7 with TRBJ2-3; unclear D gene. The CDR3 is 12 amino acids. Germline CDR1 is SSHAT and CDR2 is FNYEAQ (reference sequence). V dropped 5 bases and J dropped 6 bases, with 9 bases sitting between them. CDR3 in DNA: TGTGCCAGCAGCCCCCTGGGGGATACGCAGTATTTT. Amino acids: CASSPLGDTQYF.

This clone was found a few times. V and J are TRBV7-9 and TRBJ1-1; TRBD1 aligns across 7 bases. Germline CDR1 is SEHNR and CDR2 is FQNEAQ (reference sequence). This CDR3 spans 13 amino acids. With V trimmed by 5 bases and J by 4 bases, 4 bases remained unmatched. The CDR3 bases are TGTGCCAGCAGCATAACAGGGGCCACTGAAGCTTTCTTT. Its translation is CASSITGATEAFF.

This clone was found a few times. Compared with germline, one end of the junction differs, possibly owing to a read error. This chain joins TRBV7-3 and TRBJ1-2; D perhaps matches TRBD1 (6 bases). The CDR3 spans 12 residues. CDR1 and CDR2 (germline): SGHTA, FQGTGA. CDR3 protein: CASSLTGNGYTF. DNA for the CDR3: TGTGCCAGCAGCCTAACAGGGAATGGCTACACCTTC.

This clone was seen a handful of times. V gene TRBV28 combines with J gene TRBJ2-7; the match to TRBD2 covers 8 bases. Trimming cost V 8 bases and J 0 bases; bases outside gene matches: 9. The germline V gene encodes CDR1 MDHEN and CDR2 SYDVKM. The CDR3 contains 15 residues. CDR3 nucleotides: TGTGCCAGCTTCCTATCGGGGGGGAACTCCTACGAGCAGTACTTC. This gives the protein CASFLSGGNSYEQYF.

This clone was picked up a small number of times. The chain uses TRBV2 and TRBJ2-4; no reliable D call. CDR1 SNHLY and CDR2 FYNNEI come from the germline V gene. The CDR3 consists of 16 residues. The V and J ends lost 2 bases and 0 bases respectively, with 11 bases between them. DNA of the CDR3: TGTGCCAGCAGTGAAACGATAACTCTAGCCAAAAACATTCAGTACTTC. Translation: CASSETITLAKNIQYF.

The J gene is TRBJ1-6, the V gene TRBV6-6; D perhaps matches TRBD1 (6 bases). Per the germline V gene, CDR1 is MNHNY and CDR2 is SVGAGI (reference sequence). Trimming pared 5 bases from V and 7 bases from J, leaving 12 bases between. This CDR3 contains 14 residues. In DNA form, the CDR3 reads TGTGCCAGCAGTCCACAGGGCGGCAATTCACCCCTCCACTTT. Translated, it gives CASSPQGGNSPLHF.

This chain connects TRBV7-9 to TRBJ2-3; TRBD2 matches 9 bases. The CDR3 loop spans 15 amino acids. Germline-derived CDR1 and CDR2 are SEHNR and FQNEAQ (reference sequence). With 6 bases clipped from V and 4 bases from J, the junction kept 8 bases outside the gene matches. The CDR3: CASRISGSWPDTQYF. The CDR3 DNA follows: TGTGCCAGCAGGATTAGCGGGAGCTGGCCAGATACGCAGTATTTT.

The CDR3 here is CASSSGLANEQFF. Here the CDR3 DNA reads TGTGCCAGCAGCTCCGGACTGGCCAATGAGCAGTTCTTC. The V gene is TRBV7-6, the J gene TRBJ2-1, with D possibly matching TRBD2 (5 bases). The germline V gene encodes CDR1 SGHVS and CDR2 FNYEAQ. With 4 bases removed from V and 6 bases from J, the gap between germline ends came to 10 bases. There are 13 residues in the CDR3.

This clone was detected a few times. The chain employs TRBV12-5 and TRBJ2-7; 11 positions agree with TRBD1. Germline V lookup: CDR1 LGHNT, CDR2 FRNRAP. V gave up 1 base and J gave up 5 bases; unmatched junction bases: 4. This CDR3 is 15 amino acids long. The DNA for the CDR3 is TGTGCTAGTGGTTTGGATGGACAGGGGGCGGACGAGCAGTACTTC. It is translated as CASGLDGQGADEQYF.

The J gene is TRBJ2-3, the V gene TRBV28; 8 bases are a match to TRBD1. This CDR3 is built from 17 residues. J lost 2 bases, V lost 0 bases, and 7 bases had no gene match. In germline, CDR1 is MDHEN, CDR2 SYDVKM. The CDR3 DNA sequence: TGTGCCAGCAGTTTATGGCAGAGACAGGGGCCCACAGATACGCAGTATTTT. Its translation is CASSLWQRQGPTDTQYF.

The chain carries TRBV10-3 and TRBJ2-7; D possibly corresponds to TRBD1 (5 bases). Germline CDR1 and CDR2: ENHRY and SYGVKD. Between the trimmed V and J ends, which lost 7 bases and 2 bases, there was a span of 12 bases. The CDR3 sequence is 13 residues long. The CDR3 DNA sequence: TGTGCCATCACCCGGACATTCCCCTACGAGCAGTACTTC. This encodes CAITRTFPYEQYF.

There are a few counts of this clone. CDR3 sequence: CASSYSSGAVYGYTF. The CDR3 DNA reads TGTGCCAGCAGTTACTCGAGTGGGGCGGTCTATGGCTACACCTTC. The J gene is TRBJ1-2, the V gene TRBV6-5; D may be TRBD1 (5 bases). CDR3 length: 15 residues. CDR1 is MNHEY and CDR2 is SVGAGI in the germline V gene. The V end lost 0 bases, the J end lost 4 bases, and 12 bases lay between the germline ends.

The chain couples TRBV10-3 to TRBJ1-1; D is undetermined. The length of the CDR3 is 11 residues. Germline V CDR1 and CDR2: ENHRY, SYGVKD. Trimming pared 8 bases from V and 3 bases from J, leaving 7 bases between. CDR3 in DNA: TGTGCCATCGGCCGGGACACTGAAGCTTTCTTT. Its translation is CAIGRDTEAFF.

This clone was seen more than once but under ten times. This chain joins TRBV7-3 and TRBJ1-4; TRBD1 aligns across 9 bases. The J segment lost 5 bases and the V segment lost 5 bases, leaving 6 bases of the junction unmatched. The germline V gene has CDR1 SGHTA and CDR2 FQGTGA. CDR3 length equals 15 residues. The CDR3 loop is CASSKRGTGNEKLFF. The CDR3 bases are TGTGCCAGCAGCAAAAGGGGGACAGGGAATGAAAAACTGTTTTTT.

This clone has at least ten counts. The chain uses TRBV7-9 and TRBJ1-6; 7 bases are shared with TRBD1. The ends lost 6 bases at V and 9 bases at J; junction bases unmatched: 8. The CDR3 covers 14 residues. Germline V CDR1 and CDR2: SEHNR, FQNEAQ (reference sequence). The CDR3 here is CASSPRQGSSPLHF. As DNA, the CDR3 is TGTGCCAGCAGTCCGCGACAGGGAAGTTCACCCCTCCACTTT.

This clone has just a few counts. This chain uses TRBV28 with TRBJ2-5; D remains ambiguous. This CDR3 is 11 amino acids long. CDR1 and CDR2 from the germline V gene are MDHEN and SYDVKM. Trimming removed 6 bases at V and 5 bases at J, with 7 bases between. This CDR3 reads CASREWETQYF. The CDR3 DNA is TGTGCCAGCAGGGAATGGGAGACCCAGTACTTC.

This clone was observed a few times. CDR3 region: CASSLQSGGGETQYF. In DNA, the CDR3 is TGCGCCAGCAGCTTGCAGTCTGGGGGCGGAGAGACCCAGTACTTC. The rearrangement links TRBV5-1 to TRBJ2-5; D is perhaps TRBD1 (6 bases). The CDR3 loop spans 15 amino acids. From germline, CDR1 is SGHRS and CDR2 YFSETQ. Trimming left V 1 base short and J 4 bases short, with 14 bases between.

This clone was observed a few times. CDR3 in amino acids: CASSLLTGGDFNYGYTF. DNA for the CDR3: TGTGCCAGCAGCTTACTCACAGGGGGAGATTTTAACTATGGCTACACCTTC. The V and J genes are TRBV7-9 and TRBJ1-2; the match to TRBD1 covers 8 bases. The V and J ends lost 2 bases and 1 base, in that order; junction bases with no gene match: 9. This CDR3 is 17 amino acids long. CDR1 and CDR2 (germline): SEHNR, FQNEAQ (reference sequence).

The genes are TRBV11-2 and TRBJ2-1; TRBD1 matches at 9 bases. Germline CDR1 reads SGHAT; CDR2 reads FQNNGV. V was pared by 2 bases and J by 8 bases, with 10 bases of the junction left unmatched. The CDR3 length is 16 residues. CDR3: CASSLYATGGLDEQFF. In nucleotides, the CDR3 is TGTGCCAGCAGCTTATACGCGACAGGGGGGTTGGATGAGCAGTTCTTC.

This clone appeared a few times. The rearrangement links TRBV29-1 to TRBJ2-7; 14 nucleotides match TRBD2. This CDR3 spans 15 amino acids. With V trimmed by 7 bases and J by 4 bases, 9 bases remained unmatched. Per the germline V gene, CDR1 is SQVTM and CDR2 is ANQGSEA. The CDR3 protein is CSARQGTSGSYEQYF. The CDR3 coding sequence is TGCAGCGCCCGACAGGGGACTAGCGGGAGTTACGAGCAGTACTTC.